Listed below are T cell receptor beta chains from one sample, sequenced in a study of OX40 agonist ivuxolimab in advanced cancers. The table came from immunoSEQ multiplex PCR; TCRdb's copy has only in-frame clones and leaves some out. Here the sample spans 50,000 to 80,000 clones, about 89% being singletons. Here the sequenced sample was CD4+ or CD8+ T cells sorted from blood, taken in a trial of the OX40 agonist ivuxolimab. Receptors were obtained from an adult with an advanced solid tumor such as melanoma, head and neck, liver or kidney cancer. CDR3s include the opening cysteine and the closing phenylalanine or tryptophan. Fields, in order: J gene, D gene, clone size, V gene, CDR3 DNA, CDR3 protein. A D gene is named only where the DNA matches it firmly. Size is omitted from some rows. Given values are once, few, many or a class for expanded clones.

TRBJ1-2 | NA | once | TRBV9 | TGTGCCAGCAGCCCTACTAACTATGGCTACACCTTC | CASSPTNYGYTF
TRBJ2-5 | TRBD1 | NA | TRBV15 | TGTGCCACCAGCGGACCGGACAGGGTAGAGACCCAGTACTTC | CATSGPDRVETQYF
TRBJ1-1 | NA | NA | TRBV25-1 | TGTGCCAGCAGTGAATCCATGGTATCGGGCACTGAAGCTTTCTTT | CASSESMVSGTEAFF
TRBJ1-1 | NA | NA | TRBV19 | TGTGCCAGTAGTAGCGTCAGAAACACTGAAGCTTTCTTT | CASSSVRNTEAFF
TRBJ2-3 | NA | NA | TRBV4-2 | TGTGCCAGCAGCCAAGAGGCAGGGTCCTCAGATACGCAGTATTTT | CASSQEAGSSDTQYF
TRBJ1-1 | TRBD1 | NA | TRBV6-5 | TGTGCCAGCAACCGGGACAGGGTGAACACTGAAGCTTTCTTT | CASNRDRVNTEAFF
TRBJ2-3 | NA | once | TRBV6-1 | TGTGCCAGCAGTGTATCAAGCGGAGCTTCCACAGATACGCAGTATTTT | CASSVSSGASTDTQYF
TRBJ2-7 | NA | NA | TRBV11-2 | TGTGCCAGCACCAAAGAAAAGACAGGAGCCTACGAGCAGTACTTC | CASTKEKTGAYEQYF
TRBJ2-6 | TRBD1 | NA | TRBV7-3 | TGTGCCAGCAGCTCACAGGGGGTCCCCCTCTCTGGGGCCAACGTCCTGACTTTC | CASSSQGVPLSGANVLTF
TRBJ1-2 | NA | NA | TRBV6-5 | TGTGCCAGCAGCCCCGGTCAATTCGGTGGCTACACCTTC | CASSPGQFGGYTF
TRBJ1-1 | NA | NA | TRBV15 | TGTGCCACCAGCAGAGATGGTCAGGGACTGAACACTGAAGCTTTCTTT | CATSRDGQGLNTEAFF
TRBJ2-1 | NA | NA | TRBV5-1 | TGCGCCAGCAGCTTGAGTACAAGTCGTTCCTCAACATACAATGAGCAGTTCTTC | CASSLSTSRSSTYNEQFF
TRBJ2-7 | NA | NA | TRBV11-2 | TGTGCCAGCAGCTTAGGACCATCGACAGCCTCTAAGTCCTACGAGCAGTACTTC | CASSLGPSTASKSYEQYF